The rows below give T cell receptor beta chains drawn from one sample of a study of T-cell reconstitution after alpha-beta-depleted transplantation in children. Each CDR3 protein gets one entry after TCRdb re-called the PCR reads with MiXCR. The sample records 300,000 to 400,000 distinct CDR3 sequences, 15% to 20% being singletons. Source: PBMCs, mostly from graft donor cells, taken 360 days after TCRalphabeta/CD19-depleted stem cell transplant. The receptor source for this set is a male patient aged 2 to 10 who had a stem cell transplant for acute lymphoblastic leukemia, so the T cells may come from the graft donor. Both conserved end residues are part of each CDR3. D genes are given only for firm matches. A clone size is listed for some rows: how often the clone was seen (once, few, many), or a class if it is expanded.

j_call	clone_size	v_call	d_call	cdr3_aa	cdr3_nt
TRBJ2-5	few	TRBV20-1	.	CSAKRTVKETQYF	TGCAGTGCGAAAAGGACAGTTAAGGAGACCCAGTACTTC
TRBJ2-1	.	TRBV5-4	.	CASSLLYGSRSHEQFF	TGTGCCAGCAGCTTGTTGTACGGGAGTAGATCACATGAGCAGTTCTTC
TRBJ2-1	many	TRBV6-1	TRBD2	CASTTPTSGKNEQFF	TGTGCCAGCACCACCCCGACTAGCGGGAAAAATGAGCAGTTCTTC
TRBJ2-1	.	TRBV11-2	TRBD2	CASSFLQFPGGGGNEQFF	TGTGCCAGCAGCTTCTTACAATTTCCGGGGGGTGGGGGTAATGAGCAGTTCTTC
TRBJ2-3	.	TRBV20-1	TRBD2	CSARPRLAGSTDTQYF	TGCAGTGCTAGACCAAGACTAGCGGGAAGCACAGATACGCAGTATTTT
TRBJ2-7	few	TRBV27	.	CASSLVATYEQYF	TGTGCCAGCAGTTTGGTGGCCACCTACGAGCAGTACTTC
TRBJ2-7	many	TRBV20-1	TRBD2	CSTPGLAGDAYEQYF	TGCAGTACTCCGGGACTAGCGGGAGACGCCTACGAGCAGTACTTC
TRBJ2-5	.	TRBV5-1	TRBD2	CASSNGLAGVLETQYF	TGCGCCAGCAGCAACGGACTAGCGGGAGTGTTAGAGACCCAGTACTTC
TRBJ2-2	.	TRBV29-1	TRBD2	CSARLAGTGELFF	TGCAGCGCCCGACTAGCGGGCACCGGGGAGCTGTTTTTT
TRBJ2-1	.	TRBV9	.	CASSPRRSNEQFF	TGTGCCAGCAGCCCACGAAGGTCCAATGAGCAGTTCTTC
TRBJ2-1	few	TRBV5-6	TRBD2	CASSYRDYPYNEQFF	TGTGCCAGCAGCTACCGGGACTACCCATACAATGAGCAGTTCTTC
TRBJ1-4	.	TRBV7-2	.	CASSITRDEKLFF	TGTGCCAGCAGCATTACCAGGGATGAAAAACTGTTTTTT
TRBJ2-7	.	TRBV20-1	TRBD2	CSAKGRGDPYEQYF	TGCAGTGCCAAGGGACGGGGGGACCCCTACGAGCAGTACTTC
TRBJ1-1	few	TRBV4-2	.	CASSQVGPVKAFF	TGTGCCAGCAGCCAAGTGGGGCCAGTCAAAGCTTTCTTT
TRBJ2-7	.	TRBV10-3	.	CAISILPGQTYEQYF	TGTGCCATCAGTATTTTGCCGGGACAAACCTACGAGCAGTACTTC
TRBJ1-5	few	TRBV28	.	CASSLFIAQRQPQHF	TGTGCCAGCAGTTTATTCATCGCGCAGAGACAGCCCCAGCATTTT
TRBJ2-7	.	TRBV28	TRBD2	CASSLVAGTGGLAGAYEQYF	TGTGCCAGCAGTTTAGTTGCCGGGACAGGGGGACTAGCGGGAGCCTACGAGCAGTACTTC
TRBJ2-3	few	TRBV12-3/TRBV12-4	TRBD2	CASSLRLRLADITDTQYF	TGTGCCAGCAGTTTAAGGTTACGACTAGCGGATATCACAGATACGCAGTATTTT
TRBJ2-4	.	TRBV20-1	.	CSARPHGLAKNIQYF	TGCAGTGCTAGACCCCACGGGCTAGCCAAAAACATTCAGTACTTC
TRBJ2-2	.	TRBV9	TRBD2	CASSVIAGANTGELFF	TGTGCCAGCAGCGTGATAGCGGGAGCGAACACCGGGGAGCTGTTTTTT
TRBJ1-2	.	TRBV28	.	CASRVTVYGYTF	TGTGCCAGCAGGGTGACAGTCTATGGCTACACCTTC
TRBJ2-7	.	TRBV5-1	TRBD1	CASSLDTGGWSSYEQYF	TGCGCCAGCAGCTTGGACACAGGGGGCTGGAGCTCCTACGAGCAGTACTTC
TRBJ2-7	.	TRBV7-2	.	CASSLGGLPHYEQYF	TGTGCCAGCAGCTTAGGCGGACTACCCCACTACGAGCAGTACTTC
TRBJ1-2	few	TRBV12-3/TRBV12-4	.	CASSSLTVNYGYTF	TGTGCCAGCAGTTCCCTGACCGTTAACTATGGCTACACCTTC
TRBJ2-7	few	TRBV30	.	CAWSGRYSPYEQYF	TGTGCCTGGAGTGGTCGCTATAGTCCCTACGAGCAGTACTTC
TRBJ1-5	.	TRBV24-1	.	CATQERHQGPQHF	TGTGCCACCCAAGAAAGGCATCAGGGGCCCCAGCATTTT
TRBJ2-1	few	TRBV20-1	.	CSASLNEQFF	TGCAGTGCTAGTTTAAATGAGCAGTTCTTC
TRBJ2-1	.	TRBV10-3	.	CAISVVGGQYNEQFF	TGTGCCATCAGTGTTGTTGGCGGACAGTACAATGAGCAGTTCTTC
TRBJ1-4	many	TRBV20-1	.	CSAMGTLEKLFF	TGCAGTGCTATGGGGACTTTAGAAAAACTGTTTTTT
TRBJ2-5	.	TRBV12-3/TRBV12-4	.	CASSLGPRETQYF	TGTGCCAGCAGTTTAGGGCCAAGGGAGACCCAGTACTTC
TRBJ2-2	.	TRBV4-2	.	CASSQDEGTGELFF	TGTGCCAGCAGCCAAGATGAGGGCACCGGGGAGCTGTTTTTT
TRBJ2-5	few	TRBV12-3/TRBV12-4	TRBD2	CASSPRTSGIGETQYF	TGTGCCAGCAGTCCCCGGACTAGCGGGATCGGAGAGACCCAGTACTTC
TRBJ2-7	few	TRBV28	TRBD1	CASSSGGQGLYEQYF	TGTGCCAGCAGTTCTGGAGGACAGGGCCTCTACGAGCAGTACTTC
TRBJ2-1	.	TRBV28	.	CASSLNGGEFF	TGTGCCAGCAGTCTCAACGGCGGAGAGTTCTTC
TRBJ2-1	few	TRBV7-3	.	CASSPGIGDEQFF	TGTGCCAGCAGCCCCGGCATAGGCGATGAGCAGTTCTTC
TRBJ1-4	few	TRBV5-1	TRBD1	CASSPDRGESEKLFF	TGCGCCAGCAGCCCGGACAGGGGCGAATCCGAAAAACTGTTTTTT
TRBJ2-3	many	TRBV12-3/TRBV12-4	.	CASSSGDWGPTDTQYF	TGTGCCAGCAGCTCAGGGGACTGGGGCCCCACAGATACGCAGTATTTT
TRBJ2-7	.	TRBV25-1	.	CASSEYGYAYEQYF	TGTGCCAGCAGTGAATATGGCTACGCCTACGAGCAGTACTTC
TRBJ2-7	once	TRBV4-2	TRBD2	CASSQEEGLAVYEQYF	TGTGCCAGCAGCCAAGAGGAGGGACTAGCGGTCTACGAGCAGTACTTC
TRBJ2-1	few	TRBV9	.	CASSLEGESPYNEQFF	TGTGCCAGCAGCCTCGAAGGAGAATCCCCCTACAATGAGCAGTTCTTC
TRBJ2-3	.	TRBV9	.	CASSVAGALSTDTQYF	TGTGCCAGCAGCGTAGCTGGGGCCTTGAGCACAGATACGCAGTATTTT